These T cell receptor beta chains were read from a single sample in a study of blood T cell repertoires in COVID-19. The repertoire was sequenced with immunoSEQ multiplex PCR; TCRdb's copy has only in-frame clones and lacks some. The repertoire includes roughly 270,000 clones, approximately 88% of them detected once, and 9.4% sits in the top ten. Sequencing input: peripheral blood. The receptors come from a man aged 18 to 29 with active or convalescent COVID-19. Both conserved end residues are part of each CDR3.

j_call v_call cdr3_aa
TRBJ2-1 TRBV2 CASSPRDEQFF
TRBJ2-2 TRBV7-9 CASGWSGELFF
TRBJ2-7 TRBV6-5 CASSYRSGGSSYEQYF
TRBJ1-2 TRBV5-4 CASSLVGDRTGGYTF
TRBJ2-2 TRBV11-3 CASSLETMDRNTGELFF
TRBJ2-7 TRBV2 CASRKSGIDEQYF
TRBJ1-6 TRBV2 CASSEPDRGRGDSPLHF
TRBJ1-1 TRBV15 CATSPRQGGPEAFF
TRBJ2-3 TRBV19 CASSILSGGASDTQYF
TRBJ1-1 TRBV27 CASSLRNAPGQGRTEAFF
TRBJ2-7 TRBV13 CASSSSSPRPYEQYF
TRBJ1-1 TRBV13 CASSLGLRQGVEAFF
TRBJ1-2 TRBV2 CASSSGQGGADTF
TRBJ2-3 TRBV2 CASRDSGVSTDTQYF
TRBJ2-1 TRBV9 CASSVTSGLTESSYNEQFF
TRBJ1-2 TRBV19 CASSIDQRGGYTF
TRBJ2-3 TRBV20-1 CSASLKPGLAGGLFTDTQYF
TRBJ1-2 TRBV18 CASSEDRGNFSSNYGYTF
TRBJ1-2 TRBV11-2 CASSAGQGDSNGYTF
TRBJ1-1 TRBV7-2 CASSSTRTEAFF
TRBJ2-1 TRBV7-9 CASSSGGKRFF
TRBJ1-5 TRBV7-8 CASSPAWGQGSTQPQHF
TRBJ2-1 TRBV14 CASSQVGGNEQFF
TRBJ1-2 TRBV5-1 CASSLAAAGEGGYTF
TRBJ2-7 TRBV2 CASKDGRGQHEQYF
TRBJ2-5 TRBV11-2 CASSLGTSGGEETQYF
TRBJ2-3 TRBV2 CASTKTEVVGTDTQYF
TRBJ1-2 TRBV12-3/TRBV12-4 CASRRGNRNGYTF
TRBJ2-3 TRBV4-3 CASSRRDTYTDTQYF